The source of this T cell receptor (beta chain) is a study of identical twins. Regarding the study as a whole: Partly confounded zero-insertion analyses could result from invariant MAIT and iNKT cells. Reduced insertions were recorded for abundant cord blood beta clonotypes, with no such pattern in memory repertoires.

This clonotype was seen ten or more times. What it binds is not known. Through template switching, a universal primer site was introduced, and the cDNA contained unique molecular identifiers. TCRdb reanalysed the 5' RACE reads using MiXCR and keeps one entry per CDR3 protein. The profile covers 1.5 million to 2 million distinct CDR3 sequences, with roughly 35% appearing a single time and roughly 0.3% taken by the ten largest. CDR1 and CDR2 from the germline V gene are SEHNR and FQNEAQ (reference sequence). The CDR3 has 13 residues. Trimming took off 3 bases at V and 2 bases at J, with 8 bases between the two ends.

The source of this sequence is a newborn girl in good health. The sample was cord blood. The gene calls are TRBV7-9 and TRBJ2-7; no clear D gene. The CDR3 coding sequence is TGTGCCAGCAGCTTTACTAATCCCTACGAGCAGTACTTC. Its protein is CASSFTNPYEQYF.